These 14 T cell receptor beta chains were all obtained from the same sample, sequenced in a study of T-cell reconstitution after alpha-beta-depleted transplantation in children. Unique molecular identifiers were used to barcode this TCRbeta library. Via MiXCR, TCRdb re-called the PCR reads, giving one row per CDR3 protein. Among tens of thousands of distinct CDR3 sequences, 4% to 5% were seen once, and the ten largest hold 18%. The sequenced sample was PBMCs, mostly from graft donor cells, obtained 180 days after TCRalphabeta/CD19-depleted stem cell transplant. The source of these receptors is a boy in the first two years of life who had a stem cell transplant for acute myeloid leukemia, so the T cells may come from the graft donor.

This clonotype has at least ten counts. This CDR3 is CASSPRGVGTDTQYF. The CDR3 coding sequence is TGTGCCAGCAGTCCCCGGGGGGTCGGGACAGATACGCAGTATTTT. The chain is built from TRBV12-3 or TRBV12-4 and TRBJ2-3; 7 nucleotides match TRBD2. The ends lost 5 bases at V and 3 bases at J; junction bases unmatched: 8. This CDR3 is built from 15 residues.

This clonotype was detected ten times or more. The genes are TRBV5-1 and TRBJ2-7, with 7 bases identical to TRBD2. CDR3 length equals 15 residues. In germline, CDR1 is SGHRS, CDR2 YFSETQ. After removal of 1 base from V and 1 base from J, the junction contained 5 bases not matched to a gene. Written as DNA, the CDR3 is TGCGCCAGCAGCTTGCATGGGGGGGTGTCCTACGAGCAGTACTTC. This sequence encodes CASSLHGGVSYEQYF.

This clonotype was picked up many times. This chain uses TRBV11-2 with TRBJ2-1; TRBD2 matches at 10 bases. Germline trimming cut 5 bases from V and 0 bases from J; bases unmatched to any gene: 1. This CDR3 contains 15 residues. Germline CDR1 and CDR2: SGHAT and FQNNGV. The CDR3 sequence is CASSLAGDSYNEQFF. The CDR3 DNA reads as TGTGCCAGCAGCCTAGCGGGGGACTCCTACAATGAGCAGTTCTTC.

This clonotype was seen ten or more times. This chain uses TRBV6-2 or TRBV6-3 with TRBJ2-2; D might be TRBD1 (5 bases). The CDR3 sequence is 17 residues long. V was clipped by 2 bases and J by 4 bases, with 17 bases between them. Germline lookup yields CDR1 MNHEY and CDR2 SVGEGT. CDR3 nucleotide sequence: TGTGCCAGCAGTTACCCTCCGACAGCGAGGAGCACCGGGGAGCTGTTTTTT. It codes for CASSYPPTARSTGELFF.

This clonotype was counted many times. This chain links TRBV20-1 with TRBJ1-6; 7 bases are a match to TRBD1. The ends lost 5 bases at V and 1 base at J; junction bases unmatched: 8. CDR3 length: 16 amino acids. CDR1 and CDR2 (germline): DFQATT, SNEGSKA (reference sequence). The CDR3 reads CSAARQGVSYNSPLHF. The DNA of the CDR3 is TGCAGTGCTGCCCGACAGGGAGTATCCTATAATTCACCCCTCCACTTT.

This clonotype occurred many times. This sequence joins TRBV7-3 and TRBJ1-6; tentatively, D is TRBD1 (6 bases). The CDR3 contains 13 residues. V dropped 3 bases and J dropped 7 bases, with 7 bases sitting between them. Germline CDR1 is SGHTA and CDR2 is FQGTGA. The CDR3 coding sequence is TGTGCCAGCAGCTTCCAGGGGAATTCACCCCTCCACTTT. Translation: CASSFQGNSPLHF.

Many counts were recorded for this clonotype. V is TRBV30 and J is TRBJ2-1; maybe TRBD1 (7 bases). This CDR3 is built from 15 residues. The germline V and J ends were trimmed by 2 bases and 2 bases, with 13 bases remaining between them. Germline CDR1 and CDR2: GTSNPN and SVGIG (reference sequence). The CDR3 DNA is TGTGCCTGGAGTTTCCAGGGGGGTCCCTACAATGAGCAGTTCTTC. Protein: CAWSFQGGPYNEQFF.

In this sample, this clonotype turned up many times. The chain recombines TRBV6-2 or TRBV6-3 with TRBJ1-2; D might be TRBD1 (5 bases). The CDR3 runs 14 residues. Germline V lookup: CDR1 MNHEY, CDR2 SVGEGT. The V and J ends lost 7 bases and 0 bases respectively, with 12 bases between them. This chain's CDR3 is CASTRDGTNYGYTF. The CDR3 bases are TGTGCCAGCACCCGGGACGGAACTAACTATGGCTACACCTTC.

In this sample, this clonotype turned up many times. The chain carries TRBV5-1 and TRBJ2-4; weak D call: TRBD1 (6 bases). The V gene's germline CDR1 is SGHRS and CDR2 YFSETQ. V lost 0 bases and J lost 8, with 9 bases in between. The CDR3 runs to 13 residues. The CDR3 bases are TGCGCCAGCAGCTTGGGGCAGGGGTACATTCAGTACTTC. It codes for CASSLGQGYIQYF.

Ten or more counts support this clonotype. The chain employs TRBV27 and TRBJ2-3; 7 nucleotides agree with TRBD2. J was trimmed by 2 bases and V by 8 bases; bases with no gene match: 13. CDR3 length: 16 amino acids. From germline, CDR1 is MNHEY and CDR2 SMNVEV (reference sequence). In DNA, the CDR3 is TGTGCCAGCCGAGACGGACTAGGACCTTTCACAGATACGCAGTATTTT. Its translation: CASRDGLGPFTDTQYF.

This clonotype was counted ten times or more. The rearrangement joins TRBV5-1 to TRBJ1-2; no clear D gene. With 4 bases removed from V and 3 bases from J, the gap between germline ends came to 16 bases. The CDR3 length is 15 residues. Germline V gene sequence: CDR1 SGHRS, CDR2 YFSETQ. The CDR3 is CASSLGGGGDYGYTF. CDR3 bases: TGCGCCAGCAGCCTCGGTGGAGGCGGGGACTATGGCTACACCTTC.

This clonotype has a count of ten or more. The CDR3 DNA reads as TGCGCCAGCAGCCGGGGGGCAGGGCCAAACACCGGGGAGCTGTTTTTT. This codes for CASSRGAGPNTGELFF. The chain couples TRBV5-1 to TRBJ2-2, with a weak D call TRBD2 (7 bases). The CDR3 runs 16 residues. V was cut by 4 bases and J by 2 bases, with 15 bases left in between. Germline V gene lookup returns CDR1 SGHRS and CDR2 YFSETQ. The full variable domain, with the rest looked up from reference TRBV5-1 and TRBJ2-2, is KAGVTQTPRYLIKTRGQQVTLSCSPISGHRSVSWYQQTPGQGLQFLFEYFSETQRNKGNFPGRFSGRQFSNSRSEMNVSTLELGDSALYLCASSRGAGPNTGELFFGEGSRLTVL.

This clonotype was observed many times. This rearrangement joins TRBV20-1 to TRBJ1-4; 7 bases are shared with TRBD1. This CDR3 region has 13 residues. J was trimmed by 6 bases and V by 3 bases; bases with no gene match: 4. The germline CDR1 and CDR2 sequences are DFQATT and SNEGSKA (reference sequence). The CDR3 loop reads CSASAGTDEKLFF. The CDR3 bases are TGCAGTGCTAGCGCAGGGACAGATGAAAAACTGTTTTTT.

This clonotype was detected many times. The V gene is TRBV10-1, the J gene TRBJ2-1, with a tentative D call TRBD1 (5 bases). Trimming took 0 bases from V and 4 from J, leaving 10 bases between them. CDR1 and CDR2 from the germline V gene are WNHNN and SYGVQD (reference sequence). The CDR3 sequence is 15 residues long. The CDR3 DNA follows: TGCGCCAGCAGTGAGTCGGGGCCAGGTTACAATGAGCAGTTCTTC. This sequence encodes CASSESGPGYNEQFF.